These 2 T cell receptor beta chains originate from one sample sequenced in a study of monozygotic twins with inflammatory bowel disease. Each CDR3 protein gets one entry in TCRdb, which reprocessed the 5' RACE reads and gives no DNA. Its clone listing holds more than 300,000 distinct CDR3 sequences. The sequencing sample was made of blood. The receptors were gathered from a human donor with ulcerative colitis or Crohn's disease, or a healthy co-twin of an affected twin (not recorded which).

This chain joins TRBV20-1 and TRBJ2-4; the TCRdb call, TRBD2, lacks DNA for checking. This CDR3 is 15 amino acids long. Germline CDR1 DFQATT, CDR2 SNEGSKA (reference sequence). The CDR3 sequence is CSAREYSGGADIQYF.

The chain recombines TRBV20-1 with TRBJ1-2; TCRdb's D call of TRBD1 is untestable without DNA. CDR3 length: 13 residues. The germline gives CDR1 DFQATT, CDR2 SNEGSKA (reference sequence). The CDR3 sequence: CSAAPMDTDGYTF.